Given below is one T cell receptor (beta chain) in context. These data come from a study of blood T cell repertoires in COVID-19. Study details: Acute and convalescent COVID-19 specimens originated in the United States, Italy and Spain. In each case, the material was cDNA or gDNA derived from T cells, B-cell-depleted T cells, or PBMCs.

The CDR3 has 14 residues. Germline CDR1 is SGHRS and CDR2 is YFSETQ. V lost 7 bases and J lost 1, with 13 bases in between. Original processing notes: Estimated nucleated cell counts came from reference gene primer amplification. Profiling relied on immunoSEQ multiplex PCR, and the TCRdb table lists in-frame clones only, not all of them. V and J calls and clone size are those listed in that table; D and trimming were worked out from the DNA. The table includes around 93,000 clones, approximately 82% detected once. V and J are TRBV5-1 and TRBJ2-3, with D unresolved. This TCR derives from a man aged 60-69 years with acute or convalescent COVID-19. What was sequenced was peripheral blood. In DNA form, the CDR3 reads TGCGCCAGCTATGTCACAGTGGGCACAGATACGCAGTATTTT. This encodes CASYVTVGTDTQYF.